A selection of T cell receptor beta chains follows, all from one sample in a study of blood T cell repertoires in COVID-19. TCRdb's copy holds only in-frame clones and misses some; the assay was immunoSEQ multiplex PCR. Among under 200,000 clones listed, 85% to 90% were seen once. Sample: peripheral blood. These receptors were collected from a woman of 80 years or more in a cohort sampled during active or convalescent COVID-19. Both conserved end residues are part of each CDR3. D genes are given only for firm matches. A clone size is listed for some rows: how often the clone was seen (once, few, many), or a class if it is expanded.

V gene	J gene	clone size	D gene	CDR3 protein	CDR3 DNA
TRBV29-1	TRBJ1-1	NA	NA	CSVEGQTEAFF	TGCAGCGTTGAAGGTCAGACTGAAGCTTTCTTT
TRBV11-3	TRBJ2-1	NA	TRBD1	CASSPPLGTGEMEVHNEQFF	TGTGCCAGCAGCCCTCCCTTGGGGACAGGGGAGATGGAGGTTCACAATGAGCAGTTCTTC
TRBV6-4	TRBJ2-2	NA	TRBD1	CASSEGQGTGELFF	TGTGCCAGCAGTGAGGGACAGGGGACCGGGGAGCTGTTTTTT
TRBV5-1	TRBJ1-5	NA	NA	CASSLVLGGQPQHF	TGCGCCAGCAGCTTGGTACTGGGGGGTCAGCCCCAGCATTTT
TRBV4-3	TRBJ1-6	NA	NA	CASSPAPGESSPLHF	TGCGCCAGCAGCCCCGCCCCGGGGGAGAGTTCACCCCTCCACTTT
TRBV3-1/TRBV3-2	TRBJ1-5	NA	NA	CATGLLGNQPQHF	TGTGCCACGGGACTCTTAGGCAATCAGCCCCAGCATTTT
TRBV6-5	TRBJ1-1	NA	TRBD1	CASRIIRGRTEAFF	TGTGCCAGCAGGATAATCAGGGGGCGGACTGAAGCTTTCTTT
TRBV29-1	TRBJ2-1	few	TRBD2	CSVEGGSSGVIGSYNEQFF	TGCAGCGTTGAAGGGGGTTCTAGCGGGGTCATCGGGTCCTACAATGAGCAGTTCTTC
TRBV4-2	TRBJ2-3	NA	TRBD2	CASGRTSSTDTQYF	TGTGCCAGCGGGCGGACTAGCTCCACAGATACGCAGTATTTT
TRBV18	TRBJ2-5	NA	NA	CASSPPQAGPQETQYF	TGTGCCAGCTCACCACCTCAGGCAGGTCCACAAGAGACCCAGTACTTC
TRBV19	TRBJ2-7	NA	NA	CASSIGKGVYEQYF	TGTGCCAGTAGTATAGGAAAAGGGGTCTACGAGCAGTACTTC
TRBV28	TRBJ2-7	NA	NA	CASGIGGRTYEQYF	TGTGCCAGCGGCATTGGGGGCAGAACCTACGAGCAGTACTTC
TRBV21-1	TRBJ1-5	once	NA	CASLRRRPSNQPQHF	TGTGCCAGCCTCCGGCGGCGGCCAAGCAATCAGCCCCAGCATTTT
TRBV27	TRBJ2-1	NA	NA	CASSLSGGGFSSYNEQFF	TGTGCCAGCAGTTTATCGGGGGGGGGCTTTAGCTCCTACAATGAGCAGTTCTTC
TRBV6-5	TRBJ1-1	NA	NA	CASRAGGAQNTEAFF	TGTGCCAGCAGGGCCGGGGGGGCTCAGAACACTGAAGCTTTCTTT
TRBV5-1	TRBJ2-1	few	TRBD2	CASSLEGGRTYNEQFF	TGCGCCAGCAGCTTGGAGGGCGGGAGGACCTACAATGAGCAGTTCTTC
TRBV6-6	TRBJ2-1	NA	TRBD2	CASSGASGRDNEQFF	TGTGCCAGCAGTGGGGCTAGCGGGAGGGATAATGAGCAGTTCTTC
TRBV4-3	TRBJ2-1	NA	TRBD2	CASSQARLAGYNEQFF	TGCGCCAGCAGCCAAGCCCGACTAGCGGGATACAATGAGCAGTTCTTC
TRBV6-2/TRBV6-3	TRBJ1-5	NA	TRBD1	CASSDRVTLRPQHF	TGTGCCAGCAGTGACAGGGTAACTCTCAGGCCCCAGCATTTT
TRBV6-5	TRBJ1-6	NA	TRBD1	CASYAGTANSPLHF	TGTGCCAGTTACGCCGGGACAGCGAATTCACCCCTCCACTTT
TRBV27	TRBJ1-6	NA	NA	CASSLRPARGRSSPLHF	TGTGCCAGCAGTTTACGTCCGGCCAGGGGCCGGAGTTCACCCCTCCACTTT
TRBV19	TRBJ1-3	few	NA	CASSIVQDSGNTIYF	TGTGCCAGTAGTATAGTACAGGACTCTGGAAACACCATATATTTT
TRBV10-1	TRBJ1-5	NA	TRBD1	CASSEGTGGQPQHF	TGCGCCAGCAGTGAGGGGACAGGGGGACAGCCCCAGCATTTT
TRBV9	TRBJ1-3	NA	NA	CASSVEEGAGNTIYF	TGTGCCAGCAGCGTAGAAGAGGGTGCGGGAAACACCATATATTTT
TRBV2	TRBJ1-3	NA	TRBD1	CASKKQGLDGNTIYF	TGTGCCAGCAAAAAACAGGGGCTAGACGGAAACACCATATATTTT
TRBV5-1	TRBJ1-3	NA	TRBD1	CASSRDRAGNTIYF	TGCGCCAGCAGCCGGGACAGGGCTGGAAACACCATATATTTT
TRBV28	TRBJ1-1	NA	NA	CASSFRVFGTGTEAFF	TGTGCCAGCAGTTTCAGGGTCTTCGGGACTGGGACTGAAGCTTTCTTT
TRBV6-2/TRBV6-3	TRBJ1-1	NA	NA	CASSYARSNTEAFF	TGTGCCAGCAGTTACGCAAGGAGTAACACTGAAGCTTTCTTT